These 23 T cell receptor beta chains originate from one sample sequenced in a study of blood T cells in healthy people across ages. A second roughly 6 to 11 cycle PCR used barcoded and J-beta primers. Each CDR3 protein gets one entry after TCRdb re-called the 5' RACE reads with MiXCR. The sample shows about 1,800,000 distinct CDR3 sequences, roughly 28% of them seen only once. The sample consisted of blood. The receptors stem from a woman in her 30s in good health.

The chain employs TRBV5-1 and TRBJ1-1; a weak D match, TRBD1 (5 bases). The CDR3 loop spans 14 amino acids. Per germline, CDR1 SGHRS and CDR2 YFSETQ. The ends were cut back, 4 bases at V and 1 base at J, with 11 bases in the middle. As DNA, the CDR3 is TGCGCCAGCAGCGCCTTACAGGAGAACACTGAAGCTTTCTTT. Protein sequence: CASSALQENTEAFF.

The table lists this clonotype with many counts. The V gene is TRBV14, the J gene TRBJ2-1; D unclear. This CDR3 comprises 12 residues. Germline CDR1 is SGHDN and CDR2 is FVKESK. The V end was cut by 3 bases, the J end by 8 bases, with 8 bases between. The DNA for the CDR3 is TGTGCCAGCAGCCAGGGTAGTCATGAGCAGTTCTTC. The encoded protein is CASSQGSHEQFF.

The gene calls are TRBV6-6 and TRBJ1-4, with D hard to call. The CDR3 has 13 amino acids. CDR1 and CDR2 from the germline V gene are MNHNY and SVGAGI (reference sequence). The ends were cut back, 3 bases at V and 10 bases at J, with 12 bases in the middle. CDR3 residues: CASSYTGDRKLFF. The CDR3 nucleotides read TGTGCCAGCAGTTATACGGGAGATCGAAAACTGTTTTTT.

V is TRBV24-1 and J is TRBJ2-1; 8 bases fit TRBD1. Trimming took 5 bases from V and 7 from J; bases not matched to a gene: 15. The CDR3 length is 17 residues. Germline V gene sequence: CDR1 KGHDR, CDR2 SFDVKD. This chain's CDR3 is CATSGTEGQGAGNEQFF. Here the CDR3 DNA reads TGTGCCACCAGTGGTACTGAGGGGCAGGGGGCCGGGAATGAGCAGTTCTTC.

The J gene is TRBJ2-7, the V gene TRBV5-6; 12 bases map to TRBD2. The CDR3 contains 22 residues. After removal of 1 base from V and 3 bases from J, the junction contained 23 bases not matched to a gene. Germline V CDR1 and CDR2: SGHDT, YYEEEE. Here the CDR3 DNA reads TGTGCCAGCAGCTTGTGGCCGGGACACAATCGCACAGGACTAGCGGGAAACTACGAGCAGTACTTC. It encodes CASSLWPGHNRTGLAGNYEQYF.

The chain links TRBV10-3 to TRBJ2-5, with D perhaps TRBD1 (6 bases). The length of the CDR3 is 12 residues. Looked up from germline, CDR1 is ENHRY and CDR2 is SYGVKD. V dropped 4 bases and J dropped 11 bases, with 14 bases sitting between them. The DNA for the CDR3 is TGTGCCATCAGTGTGGGGGACAATGAGCAGTACTTC. The encoded protein is CAISVGDNEQYF.

This rearrangement joins TRBV30 to TRBJ2-5; TRBD2 matches 12 bases. V shed 7 bases and J 5 bases; nucleotides not matched to a gene: 8. The CDR3 loop spans 14 amino acids. Germline CDR1 GTSNPN, CDR2 SVGIG (reference sequence). CDR3 sequence (DNA): TGTGCCTCCCGGACTAGCGGGAAATTTGAGACCCAGTACTTC. The encoded protein is CASRTSGKFETQYF.

A few counts support this clonotype. V is TRBV20-1 and J is TRBJ2-1, with D possibly being TRBD2 (6 bases). Per the germline V gene, CDR1 is DFQATT and CDR2 is SNEGSKA (reference sequence). The CDR3 length is 13 residues. Trimming left V 3 bases short and J 6 bases short, with 12 bases between. CDR3 bases: TGCAGTGCTAGCCGGCGGGAAATCAATGAGCAGTTCTTC. Translated, it gives CSASRREINEQFF.

The rearrangement uses TRBV11-2 and TRBJ2-1, with 14 bases aligning to TRBD2. The germline V gene has CDR1 SGHAT and CDR2 FQNNGV. Trimming removed 11 bases from V and 8 bases from J; junction bases left unmatched: 14. The CDR3 is made up of 16 amino acids. The CDR3 sequence: CAGTTSGTSGSYEQFF. CDR3 nucleotide sequence: TGTGCCGGCACCACCTCCGGGACTAGCGGGAGTTATGAGCAGTTCTTC.

The chain employs TRBV4-3 and TRBJ1-4; TRBD1 might be the D (6 bases). The ends were cut back, 2 bases at V and 0 bases at J, with 7 bases in the middle. Looked up from germline, CDR1 is LGHNA and CDR2 is YSLEER. This CDR3 comprises 15 residues. CDR3 DNA sequence: TGCGCCAGCAGCCAAAGGGGGGCAACTAATGAAAAACTGTTTTTT. This gives the protein CASSQRGATNEKLFF.

This clonotype was counted between two and nine times. The chain carries TRBV7-2 and TRBJ2-1, with D perhaps matching TRBD1 (6 bases). Germline CDR1 is SGHTA and CDR2 is FQGNSA. Trimming left V 1 base short and J 0 bases short, with 10 bases between. The CDR3 runs 16 residues. The CDR3 DNA is TGTGCCAGCAGCTTAGGGGGGACAATCTCCTACAATGAGCAGTTCTTC. It yields the protein CASSLGGTISYNEQFF.

This clonotype was detected only a few times. The rearrangement links TRBV7-2 to TRBJ2-5, with 9 bases aligning to TRBD1. The CDR3 is 15 residues long. Germline-derived CDR1 and CDR2 are SGHTA and FQGNSA. V gave up 5 bases and J gave up 5 bases; unmatched junction bases: 9. DNA of the CDR3: TGTGCCAGCAGCGCCAGACAGGGGGTGGGTGAGACCCAGTACTTC. The encoded protein is CASSARQGVGETQYF.

The chain has TRBV20-1 and TRBJ1-5; TRBD1 is a possible D gene (5 bases). Trimming removed 3 bases at V and 4 bases at J, with 13 bases between. Per germline, CDR1 DFQATT and CDR2 SNEGSKA (reference sequence). The CDR3 spans 14 residues. The chain's CDR3 is CSASRGEGNQPQHF. The DNA for the CDR3 is TGCAGTGCTAGTCGGGGAGAGGGGAATCAGCCCCAGCATTTT.

There are a few counts of this clonotype. For the CDR3, the DNA is TGTGCCAGTAGTCCCAGTTCCCGGCCTGCGTACAATGAGCAGTTCTTC. The encoded protein is CASSPSSRPAYNEQFF. The rearrangement joins TRBV19 to TRBJ2-1; D is undetermined. V was pared by 5 bases and J by 4 bases, with 18 bases between. The CDR3 is made up of 16 amino acids. Germline loops: CDR1 LNHDA, CDR2 SQIVND (reference sequence).

This chain links TRBV4-1 with TRBJ1-2; D might be TRBD1 (6 bases). This CDR3 region has 14 residues. The germline CDR1 and CDR2 sequences are MGHRA and YSYEKL. V lost 6 bases to trimming and J lost 8 bases, with 19 bases between them. This CDR3 reads CASRPPQGPGGYTF. The CDR3 DNA reads as TGCGCCAGCAGACCCCCGCAGGGGCCTGGGGGCTACACCTTC.

The chain combines TRBV5-1 with TRBJ2-3, with TRBD2 identical over 12 bases. The CDR3 totals 14 residues. With 3 bases clipped from V and 5 bases from J, the junction kept 1 base outside the gene matches. Per germline, CDR1 SGHRS and CDR2 YFSETQ. The CDR3 region has the DNA TGCGCCAGCAGCTGGACTAGCGGGGAAGATACGCAGTATTTT. Protein product: CASSWTSGEDTQYF.

This clonotype has a handful of counts. Here the CDR3 DNA reads TGCAGTGCTAGTAACGGGGACAGGGCCCAGCCCCAGCATTTT. Translated: CSASNGDRAQPQHF. J is TRBJ1-5 and V is TRBV20-1; 9 bases map to TRBD1. The V segment lost 3 bases and the J segment 7 bases; nucleotides outside the gene matches: 7. The germline V gene encodes CDR1 DFQATT and CDR2 SNEGSKA (reference sequence). This CDR3 contains 14 residues.

This clonotype has a single count. The rearrangement uses TRBV10-2 and TRBJ2-4, with D possibly TRBD2 on 5 matching bases. Per germline, CDR1 WSHSY and CDR2 SAAADI. V lost 4 bases to trimming and J lost 13 bases, with 17 bases between them. This CDR3 is built from 13 residues. CDR3 DNA: TGCGCCAGCAGTGGGTCGAGAATATGGGAGCAGTACTTC. It specifies CASSGSRIWEQYF.

This clonotype was seen at least ten times. This rearrangement joins TRBV7-2 to TRBJ2-7; D may be TRBD1 (7 bases). The CDR3 is 14 amino acids. In germline, CDR1 is SGHTA, CDR2 FQGNSA. V was pared by 4 bases and J by 2 bases, with 12 bases between. The CDR3 sequence is CASSSQGGTYEQYF. CDR3 DNA: TGTGCCAGCAGCTCTCAGGGGGGAACCTACGAGCAGTACTTC. Supplemented by reference TRBV7-2 and TRBJ2-7, the full variable domain reads GAGVSQSPSNKVTEKGKDVELRCDPISGHTALYWYRQSLGQGLEFLIYFQGNSAPDKSGLPSDRFSAERTGGSVSTLTIQRTQQEDSAVYLCASSSQGGTYEQYFGPGTRLTVT.

Only a few counts were recorded for this clonotype. CDR3 sequence (DNA): TGTGCCAGCAGCTTAGGGCAGGGGTTTGGAGAGACCCAGTACTTC. Protein: CASSLGQGFGETQYF. V and J are TRBV7-7 and TRBJ2-5, with TRBD1 as a possible D gene (6 bases). Deletions cut 1 base from V and 4 bases from J, with 13 bases between. Germline CDR1 and CDR2: SSHAT and FNYEAQ (reference sequence). CDR3 length: 15 residues.

Notes on this clonotype: The junction shows a germline mismatch at one end, possibly a read error. The chain recombines TRBV7-3 with TRBJ2-1; D is unresolved. This CDR3 has 13 residues. The germline CDR1 and CDR2 sequences are SGHTA and FQGTGA. The CDR3 DNA reads TGTGCCAGCAACTTAACCAGCGCCGGTGAGCAGTTCTTC. Its protein product is CASNLTSAGEQFF.

This clonotype was observed many times. V usage is TRBV27 and J usage is TRBJ2-5; 9 nucleotides agree with TRBD1. With V trimmed by 6 bases and J by 4 bases, 12 bases remained unmatched. Germline loops: CDR1 MNHEY, CDR2 SMNVEV (reference sequence). The CDR3 is 16 residues long. CDR3 sequence reads: CASRQTDRGFRETQYF. DNA of the CDR3: TGTGCCAGCAGGCAGACCGACAGGGGGTTTCGAGAGACCCAGTACTTC.

This chain joins TRBV25-1 and TRBJ2-7; 8 nucleotides align to TRBD1. Germline CDR1 is MGHDK and CDR2 is SYGVNS. The CDR3 has 17 amino acids. Trimming cost V 5 bases and J 3 bases; bases outside gene matches: 15. The CDR3 DNA sequence: TGTGCCAGCAGTAAGTTGACAGGGGAAGTTGGGGACTACGAGCAGTACTTC. It is translated as CASSKLTGEVGDYEQYF.